Sequencing of this T cell receptor beta chain was carried out in a study of blood T cell repertoires in COVID-19. Overall study: Specimens from acute and convalescent COVID-19 originated in the United States, Italy and Spain. PBMCs, B-cell-depleted T cells, or T cells were the source of the cDNA or gDNA that made up the material.

This clone has just a few counts. Using immunoSEQ multiplex PCR, the repertoire was profiled, and TCRdb retains in-frame clones only, with some absent. The sample yields 110,000 or so clones, approximately 84% seen once. The sample consisted of peripheral blood. This receptor was obtained from a middle-aged man with acute or convalescent COVID-19.

The CDR3 region is CASRRDYESSYEQYF. The DNA of the CDR3 is TGCGCCAGCAGGAGGGACTACGAAAGCTCCTACGAGCAGTACTTC. This chain connects TRBV10-2 to TRBJ2-7; 7 bases map to TRBD2. The V gene end was trimmed by 6 bases and the J gene end by 0 bases; junction bases not matched to a gene: 8. The CDR3 has 15 amino acids. CDR1 WSHSY and CDR2 SAAADI come from the germline V gene.